Each of the 2 T cell receptor beta chains below was sequenced from the same sample in a study of blood T cell repertoires in COVID-19 (TCRdb year 2020). The protocol used for the library was the immunoSEQ multiplex PCR assay. The table comes from immuneACCESS by way of TCRdb, which keeps in-frame sequences with V and J called. Part of the clones is missing from these tables; in studies checked, under half for an unresolved V gene and the rest for unknown reasons. Here the sample has 99,000 or so clones; roughly 80% occur a single time. Clones ranked in the top ten supply over 15% of the sample. The sequenced sample consisted of peripheral blood. These receptor sequences come from a woman older than 75 with acute or convalescent COVID-19.

In nucleotides, the CDR3 is TGTGCCAGCAGTGAAAACAGGGGAGGAGGGGAAAAACTGTTTTTT. It yields the protein CASSENRGGGEKLFF. The chain has TRBV2 and TRBJ1-4, with TRBD1 identical over 7 bases. V shed 2 bases, J shed 8 bases, and the junction held 8 bases outside the gene matches. CDR3 size: 15 residues. CDR1 SNHLY and CDR2 FYNNEI come from the germline V gene.

This clone was observed a few times. V and J are TRBV21-1 and TRBJ2-7; whether TRBD2, the table's D call, matches the DNA was not checked. TRBV21-1 is shown as a pseudogene. This CDR3 is built from 14 residues. For the CDR3, the DNA is TGTGCCAGCAGCTCTAAGCGGGCTAACTACGAGCAGTACGTC. Translating it yields CASSSKRANYEQYV.